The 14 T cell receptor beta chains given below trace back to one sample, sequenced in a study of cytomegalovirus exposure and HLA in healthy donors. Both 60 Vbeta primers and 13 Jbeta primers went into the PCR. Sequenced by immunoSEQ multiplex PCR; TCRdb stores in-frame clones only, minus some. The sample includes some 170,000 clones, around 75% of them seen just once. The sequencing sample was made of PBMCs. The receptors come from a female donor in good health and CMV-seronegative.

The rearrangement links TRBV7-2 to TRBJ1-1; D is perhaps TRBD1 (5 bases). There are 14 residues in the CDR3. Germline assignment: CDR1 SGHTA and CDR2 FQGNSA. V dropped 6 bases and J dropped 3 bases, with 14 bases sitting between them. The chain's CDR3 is CASSLNWGDTEAFF. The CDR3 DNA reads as TGTGCCAGCAGTTTGAATTGGGGGGACACTGAAGCTTTCTTT.

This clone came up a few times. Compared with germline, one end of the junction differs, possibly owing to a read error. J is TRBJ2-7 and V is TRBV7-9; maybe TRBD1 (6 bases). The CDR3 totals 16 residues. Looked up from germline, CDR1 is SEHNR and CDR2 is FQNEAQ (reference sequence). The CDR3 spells CSSSPQMGAAAYEQYF. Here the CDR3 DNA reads TGTTCCAGCAGTCCTCAGATGGGGGCAGCCGCCTACGAGCAGTACTTC.

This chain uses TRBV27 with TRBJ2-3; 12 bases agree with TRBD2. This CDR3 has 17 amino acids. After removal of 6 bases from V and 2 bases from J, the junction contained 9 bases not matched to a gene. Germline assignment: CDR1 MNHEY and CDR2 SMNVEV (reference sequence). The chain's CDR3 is CASRRWTSGIITDTQYF. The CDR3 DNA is TGTGCCAGCAGACGATGGACTAGCGGGATTATCACAGATACGCAGTATTTT.

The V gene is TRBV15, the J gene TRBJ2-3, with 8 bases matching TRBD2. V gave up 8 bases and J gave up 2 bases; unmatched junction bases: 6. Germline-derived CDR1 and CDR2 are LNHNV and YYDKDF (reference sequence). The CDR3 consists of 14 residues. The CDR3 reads CATESGSLTDTQYF. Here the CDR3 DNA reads TGTGCCACCGAGAGCGGGAGCCTCACAGATACGCAGTATTTT.

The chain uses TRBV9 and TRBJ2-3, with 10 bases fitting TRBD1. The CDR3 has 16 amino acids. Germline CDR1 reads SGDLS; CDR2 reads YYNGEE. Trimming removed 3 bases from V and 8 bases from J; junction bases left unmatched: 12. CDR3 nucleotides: TGTGCCAGCAGCGCACGGGACAGGGGACCTTCGGGTACGCAGTATTTT. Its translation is CASSARDRGPSGTQYF.

The CDR3 reads CASSGTGLAKNIQYF. The CDR3 DNA is TGTGCCAGCAGCGGGACTGGGTTAGCCAAAAACATTCAGTACTTC. The chain recombines TRBV9 with TRBJ2-4; a possible D gene is TRBD2 (5 bases). Germline V CDR1 and CDR2: SGDLS, YYNGEE. CDR3 length: 15 residues. The V end lost 3 bases, the J end lost 0 bases, and 10 bases lay between the germline ends.

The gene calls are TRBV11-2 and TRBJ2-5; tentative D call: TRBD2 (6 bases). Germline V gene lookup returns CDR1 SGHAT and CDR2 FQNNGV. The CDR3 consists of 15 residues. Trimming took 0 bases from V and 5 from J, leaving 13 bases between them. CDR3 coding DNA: TGTGCCAGCAGCTTAGAAGGGGACTGGGGGGAGACCCAGTACTTC. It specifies CASSLEGDWGETQYF.

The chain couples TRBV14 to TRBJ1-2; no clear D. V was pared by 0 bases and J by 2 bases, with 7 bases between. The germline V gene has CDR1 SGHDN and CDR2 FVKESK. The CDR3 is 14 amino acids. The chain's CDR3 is CASSQESQNYGYTF. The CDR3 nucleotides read TGTGCCAGCAGCCAAGAATCACAGAACTATGGCTACACCTTC.

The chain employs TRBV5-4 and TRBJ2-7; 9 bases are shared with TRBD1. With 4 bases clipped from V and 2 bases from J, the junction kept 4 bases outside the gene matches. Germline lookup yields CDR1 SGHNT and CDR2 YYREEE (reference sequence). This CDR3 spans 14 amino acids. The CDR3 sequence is CASSGRDRAYEQYF. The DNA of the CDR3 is TGTGCCAGCAGCGGCCGGGACAGGGCCTACGAGCAGTACTTC.

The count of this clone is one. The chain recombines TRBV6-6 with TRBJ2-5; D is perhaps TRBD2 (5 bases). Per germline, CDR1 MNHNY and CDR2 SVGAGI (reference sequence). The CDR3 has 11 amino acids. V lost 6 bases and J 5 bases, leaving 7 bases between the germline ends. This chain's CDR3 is CASRGGETQYF. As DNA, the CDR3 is TGTGCCAGCAGGGGCGGGGAGACCCAGTACTTC.

For the CDR3, the DNA is TGTGCCAGCAGCAACCTGGACAGGGGAAAATATGAGCAGTTCTTC. This translates into CASSNLDRGKYEQFF. This chain connects TRBV7-9 to TRBJ2-1; 9 nucleotides match TRBD1. Germline V gene data show CDR1 as SEHNR and CDR2 as FQNEAQ (reference sequence). The CDR3 sequence is 15 residues long. V was pared by 5 bases and J by 8 bases, with 10 bases of the junction left unmatched. Looking up the rest from reference TRBV7-9 and TRBJ2-1 gives the full variable domain: DTGVSQNPRHKITKRGQNVTFRCDPISEHNRLYWYRQTLGQGPEFLTYFQNEAQLEKSRLLSDRFSAERPKGSFSTLEIQRTEQGDSAMYLCASSNLDRGKYEQFFGPGTRLTVL.

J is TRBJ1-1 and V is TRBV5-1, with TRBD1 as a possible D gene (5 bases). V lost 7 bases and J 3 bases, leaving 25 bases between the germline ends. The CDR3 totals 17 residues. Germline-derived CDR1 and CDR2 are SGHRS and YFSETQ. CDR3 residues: CASSQSARVGRDTEAFF. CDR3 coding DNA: TGCGCCAGCTCCCAATCGGCCAGGGTCGGTCGGGACACTGAAGCTTTCTTT.

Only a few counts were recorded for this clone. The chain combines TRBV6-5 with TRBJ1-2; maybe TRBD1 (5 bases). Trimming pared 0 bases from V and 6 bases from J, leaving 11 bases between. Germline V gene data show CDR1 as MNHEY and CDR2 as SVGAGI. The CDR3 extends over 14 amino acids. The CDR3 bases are TGTGCCAGCAGTTACTCGACAGTTCGGGATGGCTACACCTTC. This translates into CASSYSTVRDGYTF.

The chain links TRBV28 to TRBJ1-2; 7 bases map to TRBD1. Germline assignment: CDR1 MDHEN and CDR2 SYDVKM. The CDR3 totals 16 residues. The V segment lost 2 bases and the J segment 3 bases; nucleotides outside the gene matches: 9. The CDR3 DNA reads TGTGCCAGCAGTTTAGACCAGACAGGGCACGACTATGGCTACACCTTC. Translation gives CASSLDQTGHDYGYTF.